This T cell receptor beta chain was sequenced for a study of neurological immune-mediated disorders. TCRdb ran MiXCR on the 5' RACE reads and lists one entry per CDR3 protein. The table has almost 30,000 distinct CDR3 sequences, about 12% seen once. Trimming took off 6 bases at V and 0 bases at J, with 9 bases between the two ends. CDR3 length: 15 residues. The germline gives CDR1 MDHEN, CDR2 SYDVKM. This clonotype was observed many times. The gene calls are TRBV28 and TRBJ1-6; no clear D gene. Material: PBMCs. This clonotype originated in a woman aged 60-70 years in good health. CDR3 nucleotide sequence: TGTGCCAGCAGCAATCCGGCCTCCTATAATTCACCCCTCCACTTT. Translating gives CASSNPASYNSPLHF.